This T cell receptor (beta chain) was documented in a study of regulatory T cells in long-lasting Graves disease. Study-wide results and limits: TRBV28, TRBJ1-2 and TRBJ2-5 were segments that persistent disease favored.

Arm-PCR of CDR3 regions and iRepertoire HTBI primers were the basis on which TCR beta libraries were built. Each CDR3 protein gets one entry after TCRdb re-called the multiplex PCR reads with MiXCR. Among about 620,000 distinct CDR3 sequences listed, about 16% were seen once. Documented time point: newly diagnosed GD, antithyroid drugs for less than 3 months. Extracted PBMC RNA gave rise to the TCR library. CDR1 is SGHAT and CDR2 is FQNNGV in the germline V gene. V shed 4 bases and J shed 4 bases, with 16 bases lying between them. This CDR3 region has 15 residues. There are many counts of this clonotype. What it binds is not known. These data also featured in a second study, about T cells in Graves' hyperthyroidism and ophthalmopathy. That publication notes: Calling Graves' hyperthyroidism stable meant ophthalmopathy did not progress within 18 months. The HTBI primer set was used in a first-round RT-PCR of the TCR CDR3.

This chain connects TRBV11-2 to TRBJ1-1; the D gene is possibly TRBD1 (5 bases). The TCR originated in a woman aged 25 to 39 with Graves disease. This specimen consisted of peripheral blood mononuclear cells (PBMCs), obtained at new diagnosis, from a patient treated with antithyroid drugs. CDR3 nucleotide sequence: TGTGCCAGCAGCTCGTTCCTACAGGTGGGCACTGAAGCTTTCTTT. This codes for CASSSFLQVGTEAFF.